The sequence of this T cell receptor beta chain was determined in a study of metastatic and nonmetastatic thyroid tumors. At the level of the study: Repertoires of blood and of tissue (tumor or nodule) from malignant and benign thyroid patients were compared. Study conclusions and caveats: It was reportedly found that TCR beta diversity was significantly higher in malignant thyroid tumors than in benign nodules, a difference seen in both blood and tumor samples.

With 7 bases removed from V and 1 base from J, the gap between germline ends came to 12 bases. This CDR3 has 14 amino acids. Germline values: CDR1 KGHDR, CDR2 SFDVKD. Until they underwent thyroid surgery, no patient had received any treatment. Authors' methods: The study took CDR3 differences across clinicopathological groups and made a distant-metastasis classifier for papillary thyroid cancer from them. TCRdb reprocessed the PCR reads via MiXCR. Clone size and V and J calls follow TCRdb, not the original study. The sample holds over 70,000 clones; roughly 18% are singletons and the top ten take 9.5% to 15%. This clone appeared a few times. Its antigen is unknown. A much larger clone is a single base away; this may be a read error.

The sequenced sample consisted of blood. V is TRBV24-1 and J is TRBJ1-1; D remains ambiguous. The TCR originated in a female donor with papillary thyroid cancer or a benign thyroid nodule (not recorded which). Some clones in this sample may be carry-over from other donors' samples. The CDR3, as DNA: TGTGCCACCAGAGCATGGCCCTGGAACACTGAAGCTTTCTTT. This codes for CATRAWPWNTEAFF.